These T cell receptor beta chains were read from a single sample in a study of T cell clonotyping in hematopoietic cell transplantation. Some clones are missing from TCRdb's copy, which holds only in-frame ones; the method was immunoSEQ multiplex PCR. The repertoire holds 30,000 or so clones, 60% to 85% seen once, with 6% to 8.5% in the top ten. Here the sequenced sample was peripheral blood mononuclear cells, taken before stem cell transplant. The receptors originated from a woman in her thirties with chronic myeloid leukemia. Some clones in this sample may be carry-over from other donors' samples. Each CDR3 is given without its conserved first and last residue. A D gene is named only where the DNA matches it firmly.

TRBV18 . ASSPPRTALNQPQH
TRBV7-2 . ASSFRNTNYGYT
TRBV28 TRBD2 ASSLAGTTDTQY
TRBV14 TRBD2 ASSPILAINTGELF
TRBV6-1 . ASSESSRGLDQPQH
TRBV28 TRBD2 ASRLSGGRSVEQY
TRBV7-8 . ASSLTGYTEAF
TRBV30 . AWDGQPNTEAF
TRBV9 TRBD1 ASRGQGRDYGYT
TRBV29-1 . SVPTGTTVGELF
TRBV9 . ASSPGRGGAF
TRBV18 . ASSQSSGVGSPLH
TRBV14 . ATRTANTEAF
TRBV11-2 . ASSLHALRGSEQY
TRBV6-6 . ATTVGRENSPLH
TRBV5-6 TRBD1 ASSGSRQGLETF
TRBV12-5 . ASGSEGGRPQH
TRBV9 TRBD2 ASSVVTSGAFGELF
TRBV5-4 . ASSPQRGGVRSPLH
TRBV11-2 . ASSLGGSVSSSYNSPLH
TRBV30 TRBD1 AWSVGTASTDTQY
TRBV6-1 . ASSEAQGFGGYT
TRBV30 . AWSVSQNTIY
TRBV29-1 TRBD1 SVDSRDSYSNYGYT
TRBV19 . ASSRAVSYEQY
TRBV5-4 . ASSFRTVNNSPLH
TRBV6-1 . ASSEGLGGGYNSPLH
TRBV5-1 . ASSLGIVGDTTYEQY
TRBV6-1 TRBD2 ASSEIAGGPGTGELF
TRBV10-2 . ASKSGGGGTQY
TRBV7-9 TRBD2 ASKGLAGGEEF
TRBV5-1 TRBD2 ASSLMVAGGQETQY
TRBV25-1 . ASTPVYSNNEQF
TRBV5-1 TRBD1 ASSITGGTISGYT
TRBV5-6 . ASSLQGTDTQY
TRBV5-1 . ASSLMGGPYEQY
TRBV5-1 . ASSYGDGNTEAF
TRBV7-2 . ASSPQPGHMNTEAF
TRBV9 . ASSPRPYTEAF
TRBV6-6 . ASTREGSARTDTQY
TRBV7-3 TRBD1 ASSRDRASTGELF
TRBV7-3 . ASSLRQAEINEQF
TRBV9 . ASSLTGSHLDTQY
TRBV27 . ASSSTPRPYNSPLH
TRBV29-1 TRBD1 SVWRGTAQEAF
TRBV27 . ASSLDVSLYGYT
TRBV27 TRBD1 ASSLETGGHQH
TRBV27 . ASSSADYEQY
TRBV7-2 TRBD2 ASSLGSGGGTQY
TRBV4-2 TRBD2 ASSQDVGERGPQWYETQY
TRBV19 TRBD2 ASSRVAGGSDTQY
TRBV10-3 . AISERDANNSPLH
TRBV19 . ASSTRVQNSPLH
TRBV5-5 TRBD1 ASSLQTGWNQPQH
TRBV6-5 . ASSYMGTQY